This entry lists 25 T cell receptor beta chains sequenced from one sample in a study of CD8+ T cells in alopecia areata. Investigators isolated RNA and reverse transcribed it into cDNA to act as the sequencing template. Profiled with immunoSEQ multiplex PCR; TCRdb holds only in-frame clones, not every one. The sample holds 45,000 to 70,000 clones, 90% to 97% seen once. Sample: CD8+ T cells sorted from blood, taken at week 0. The receptors originated from a human donor with alopecia areata.

This chain connects TRBV27 to TRBJ2-7, with D hard to call. This CDR3 is 15 amino acids long. Germline V gene sequence: CDR1 MNHEY, CDR2 SMNVEV (reference sequence). Trimming removed 0 bases at V and 3 bases at J, with 12 bases between. The CDR3 here is CASSLSAGPYYEQYF. The CDR3, as DNA: TGTGCCAGCAGTTTATCTGCCGGACCTTACTACGAGCAGTACTTC.

The CDR3 nucleotides read TGTGCCAGCAGCGAAATACATGGGAACACTGAAGCTTTCTTT. Its protein is CASSEIHGNTEAFF. The chain couples TRBV6-4 to TRBJ1-1; the D is unclear. This CDR3 contains 14 residues. CDR1 is MRHNA, CDR2 SNTAGT, per germline. V lost 6 bases and J 1 base, leaving 12 bases between the germline ends.

The chain couples TRBV4-1 to TRBJ2-5; D perhaps matches TRBD2 (6 bases). Trimming took off 0 bases at V and 1 base at J, with 9 bases between the two ends. Germline V gene data show CDR1 as MGHRA and CDR2 as YSYEKL. The CDR3 runs to 15 residues. The CDR3 DNA reads as TGCGCCAGCAGCCAAGACCGGGGGTTCCAAGAGACCCAGTACTTC. Translated: CASSQDRGFQETQYF.

The chain uses TRBV6-5 and TRBJ2-5; tentative D call: TRBD1 (7 bases). CDR1 MNHEY and CDR2 SVGAGI come from the germline V gene. This CDR3 region has 15 residues. V dropped 7 bases and J dropped 2 bases, with 17 bases sitting between them. Here the CDR3 reads CASTRRDRGQETQYF. The CDR3 region has the DNA TGTGCCAGCACCAGGCGGGACAGAGGTCAAGAGACCCAGTACTTC.

The gene calls are TRBV7-8 and TRBJ2-7; D may correspond to TRBD1 or TRBD2 (6 bases each). The CDR3 is 14 residues long. Deletions cut 4 bases from V and 7 bases from J, with 17 bases between. Germline CDR1 is SGHVS and CDR2 is FQNEAQ. This chain's CDR3 is CASSWTVSGGEQYF. The CDR3, as DNA: TGTGCCAGCAGCTGGACAGTTTCTGGAGGGGAGCAGTACTTC.

The rearrangement joins TRBV4-2 to TRBJ1-4; no clear D gene. There are 12 residues in the CDR3. The germline V gene encodes CDR1 LGHNA and CDR2 YNFKEQ. Between the trimmed V and J ends, which lost 0 bases and 7 bases, there was a span of 3 bases. The CDR3 DNA is TGTGCCAGCAGCCAAGATCCTGAAAAACTGTTTTTT. This gives the protein CASSQDPEKLFF.

V is TRBV6-5 and J is TRBJ2-7; either TRBD1 or TRBD2 may supply D (5 bases each). The CDR3 extends over 14 amino acids. Trimming shortened V by 2 bases and J by 5 bases, and 13 bases separated the two germline ends. Germline V gene lookup returns CDR1 MNHEY and CDR2 SVGAGI. The CDR3 DNA is TGTGCCAGCAGTTACATCGGGGAAGGGGACGAGCAGTACTTC. Translated: CASSYIGEGDEQYF.

This chain uses TRBV6-6 with TRBJ2-1; D possibly corresponds to TRBD1 (6 bases). V was cut by 8 bases and J by 5 bases, with 16 bases left in between. The CDR3 extends over 14 amino acids. Germline V gene data show CDR1 as MNHNY and CDR2 as SVGAGI (reference sequence). The CDR3 bases are TGTGCCAGCCCAGCGGACAGCCTTGACAATGAGCAGTTCTTC. This sequence encodes CASPADSLDNEQFF.

V usage is TRBV4-1 and J usage is TRBJ2-7; D may match TRBD1 or TRBD2 (5 bases each). Germline CDR1 and CDR2: MGHRA and YSYEKL. The germline V and J ends were trimmed by 0 bases and 2 bases, with 11 bases remaining between them. The CDR3 runs to 15 residues. In DNA, the CDR3 is TGCGCCAGCAGCCAAGATGAGGGGATCGCCTACGAGCAGTACTTC. Translating it yields CASSQDEGIAYEQYF.

The chain recombines TRBV29-1 with TRBJ1-3; D not resolved. The V gene's germline CDR1 is SQVTM and CDR2 ANQGSEA. The CDR3 is 15 amino acids. The ends were cut back, 0 bases at V and 0 bases at J, with 9 bases in the middle. The CDR3 is CSVEDPSNSGNTIYF. Written as DNA, the CDR3 is TGCAGCGTTGAAGATCCGAGTAACTCTGGAAACACCATATATTTT.

The V call is TRBV28, the J call TRBJ1-4, with D hard to call. V was pared by 5 bases and J by 1 base, with 8 bases between. Germline V lookup: CDR1 MDHEN, CDR2 SYDVKM. The CDR3 extends over 14 amino acids. The DNA of the CDR3 is TGTGCCAGCAGTGCCTTGAGAACTAATGAAAAACTGTTTTTT. It specifies CASSALRTNEKLFF.

Comments on this clone: Other DNA sequences within the sample encode an identical CDR3. The chain uses TRBV9 and TRBJ2-7; TRBD2 matches at 8 bases. The junction had 3 bases not matched to a gene; V was cut back by 2 bases and J by 2 bases. The CDR3 covers 14 residues. Germline assignment: CDR1 SGDLS and CDR2 YYNGEE. CDR3 sequence reads: CASSVGGGTYEQYF. The CDR3 DNA reads TGTGCCAGCAGCGTTGGCGGGGGGACCTACGAGCAGTACTTC.

This chain connects TRBV7-2 to TRBJ2-5; 9 bases agree with TRBD1. There are 15 residues in the CDR3. V shed 5 bases, J shed 3 bases, and the junction held 7 bases outside the gene matches. CDR1 is SGHTA, CDR2 FQGNSA, per germline. The CDR3 nucleotides are TGTGCCAGCAGCATAAACAGGGGGCAGAAAGAGACCCAGTACTTC. Its translation: CASSINRGQKETQYF.

The genes are TRBV4-3 and TRBJ2-1, with TRBD2 matching over 11 bases. With 0 bases clipped from V and 16 bases from J, the junction kept 5 bases outside the gene matches. The CDR3 has 13 amino acids. CDR1 LGHNA and CDR2 YSLEER come from the germline V gene. The CDR3 DNA follows: TGCGCCAGCAGCCAAGAACTAGCGGGGGACTGTTTCTTC. It yields the protein CASSQELAGDCFF.

The chain employs TRBV9 and TRBJ2-3; D is possibly TRBD2 (5 bases). CDR3 length: 16 amino acids. V lost 2 bases to trimming and J lost 2 bases, with 15 bases between them. The germline CDR1 and CDR2 sequences are SGDLS and YYNGEE. For the CDR3, the DNA is TGTGCCAGCAGCGTCCCCAGCCAGACTACCACAGATACGCAGTATTTT. Translated, it gives CASSVPSQTTTDTQYF.

V gene TRBV9 combines with J gene TRBJ2-7, with TRBD2 matching 8 bases. The trim removed 4 bases at V and 2 bases at J, leaving 8 bases unmatched. In germline, CDR1 is SGDLS, CDR2 YYNGEE. CDR3 length: 15 amino acids. The CDR3 region has the DNA TGTGCCAGCAGCCCTAGGGGACTAGAAGCCTACGAGCAGTACTTC. Its translation is CASSPRGLEAYEQYF.

This chain uses TRBV4-2 with TRBJ2-3; possible D gene TRBD2, 5 bases. The CDR3 is 14 amino acids. CDR1 LGHNA and CDR2 YNFKEQ come from the germline V gene. Trimming stripped 7 bases from V and 6 bases from J, with 17 bases between. CDR3 nucleotide sequence: TGTGCCAGCACGGCACGGGGTGGCGAGGATACGCAGTATTTT. It yields the protein CASTARGGEDTQYF.

The genes are TRBV9 and TRBJ2-3, with a tentative D call TRBD2 (7 bases). Deletions cut 0 bases from V and 2 bases from J, with 10 bases between. Germline CDR1 is SGDLS and CDR2 is YYNGEE. The CDR3 sequence is 15 residues long. In nucleotides, the CDR3 is TGTGCCAGCAGCGTAGAAGGGGGGGACACAGATACGCAGTATTTT. This sequence encodes CASSVEGGDTDTQYF.

This sequence joins TRBV10-3 and TRBJ2-7; D gene unclear. Germline values: CDR1 ENHRY, CDR2 SYGVKD. V shed 8 bases and J shed 3 bases, with 17 bases lying between them. The CDR3 length is 14 residues. This chain's CDR3 is CAIRLGEAFYEQYF. The CDR3 DNA sequence: TGTGCCATCCGTTTGGGCGAAGCCTTCTACGAGCAGTACTTC.

V gene TRBV5-6 combines with J gene TRBJ2-6; D uncertain. CDR1 and CDR2 from the germline V gene are SGHDT and YYEEEE. There are 14 residues in the CDR3. V shed 2 bases and J shed 4 bases, with 7 bases lying between them. In DNA form, the CDR3 reads TGTGCCAGCAGCTTTGCATCAGGGGCCAACGTCCTGACTTTC. This gives the protein CASSFASGANVLTF.

This chain links TRBV4-1 with TRBJ2-1, with TRBD1 as a possible D gene (5 bases). Germline lookup yields CDR1 MGHRA and CDR2 YSYEKL. The length of the CDR3 is 13 residues. V lost 2 bases, J lost 7 bases, and 9 bases lay in between. CDR3 nucleotide sequence: TGCGCCAGCAGCCAAACAGGTTTAAATGAGCAGTTCTTC. This encodes CASSQTGLNEQFF.

The rearrangement links TRBV4-1 to TRBJ1-2; possible D gene TRBD1, 5 bases. Trimming shortened V by 1 base and J by 1 base, and 7 bases separated the two germline ends. The CDR3 has 14 residues. CDR1 and CDR2 from the germline V gene are MGHRA and YSYEKL. The CDR3 DNA sequence: TGCGCCAGCAGCCAAGCAGGGAGTAACTATGGCTACACCTTC. This sequence encodes CASSQAGSNYGYTF.

The chain uses TRBV7-9 and TRBJ1-1, with 7 bases matching TRBD1. J lost 7 bases, V lost 5 bases, and 7 bases had no gene match. CDR3 length: 13 residues. Germline assignment: CDR1 SEHNR and CDR2 FQNEAQ (reference sequence). CDR3 amino acids: CASSRRGPYEAFF. Written as DNA, the CDR3 is TGTGCCAGCAGCCGAAGGGGGCCCTATGAAGCTTTCTTT.

The chain recombines TRBV29-1 with TRBJ1-2; the D gene is possibly TRBD1 (5 bases). Trimming stripped 6 bases from V and 4 bases from J, with 18 bases between. Germline lookup yields CDR1 SQVTM and CDR2 ANQGSEA. The CDR3 extends over 14 amino acids. CDR3 in DNA: TGCAGCGTCCTTAAAGGGACTATCGGCTATGGCTACACCTTC. Translating it yields CSVLKGTIGYGYTF.

The chain employs TRBV4-1 and TRBJ2-7; maybe TRBD1 (6 bases). The ends were cut back, 4 bases at V and 7 bases at J, with 17 bases in the middle. This CDR3 has 14 amino acids. The germline gives CDR1 MGHRA, CDR2 YSYEKL. The CDR3 coding sequence is TGCGCCAGCAGCCTCAGGGGCGCAGGGTGGGAGCAGTACTTC. It specifies CASSLRGAGWEQYF.